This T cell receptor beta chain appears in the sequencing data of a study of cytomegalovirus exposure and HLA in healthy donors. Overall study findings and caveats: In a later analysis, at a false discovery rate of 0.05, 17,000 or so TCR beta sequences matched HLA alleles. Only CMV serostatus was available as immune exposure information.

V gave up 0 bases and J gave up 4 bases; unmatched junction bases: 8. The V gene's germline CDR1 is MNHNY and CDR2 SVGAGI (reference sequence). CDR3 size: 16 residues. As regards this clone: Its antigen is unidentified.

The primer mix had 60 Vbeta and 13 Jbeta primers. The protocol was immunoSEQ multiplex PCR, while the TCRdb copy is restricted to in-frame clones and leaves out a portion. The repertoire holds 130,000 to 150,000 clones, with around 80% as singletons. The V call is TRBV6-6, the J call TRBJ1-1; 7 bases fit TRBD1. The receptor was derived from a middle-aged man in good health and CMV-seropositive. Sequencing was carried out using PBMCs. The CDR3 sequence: CASSYSTGMWTTEAFF. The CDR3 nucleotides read TGTGCCAGCAGTTACTCGACAGGGATGTGGACCACTGAAGCTTTCTTT.